Described below is a single TCR beta chain sequence and its context. What it binds is unknown. This record comes from a study of T cell responses to AZD1222 COVID-19 vaccine. V was clipped by 3 bases and J by 0 bases, with 11 bases between them. This CDR3 has 15 residues. Germline V gene data show CDR1 as LGHNA and CDR2 as YSLEER. Points from the study as a whole: The study sampled repertoires only after the peak T cell response. Spike-specific TCR breadth rose after two AZD1222 doses, and depth rose as well. The donor group comprised mostly white British people and more females; the analysis possibly underestimated clonal diversity.

Using immunoSEQ multiplex PCR, the repertoire was profiled, and TCRdb retains in-frame clones only, with some absent. The sample has 110,000 or so clones; 90% are singletons. The chain has TRBV4-3 and TRBJ1-1, with unresolved D. Sample: peripheral blood, taken 28 days after the second dose of the MenACWY control vaccine. The receptor's source is an adult who received the MenACWY meningococcal vaccine as a control. The CDR3 coding sequence is TGCGCCAGCAGCCAGAGCCGGGTTATGAACACTGAAGCTTTCTTT. It specifies CASSQSRVMNTEAFF.